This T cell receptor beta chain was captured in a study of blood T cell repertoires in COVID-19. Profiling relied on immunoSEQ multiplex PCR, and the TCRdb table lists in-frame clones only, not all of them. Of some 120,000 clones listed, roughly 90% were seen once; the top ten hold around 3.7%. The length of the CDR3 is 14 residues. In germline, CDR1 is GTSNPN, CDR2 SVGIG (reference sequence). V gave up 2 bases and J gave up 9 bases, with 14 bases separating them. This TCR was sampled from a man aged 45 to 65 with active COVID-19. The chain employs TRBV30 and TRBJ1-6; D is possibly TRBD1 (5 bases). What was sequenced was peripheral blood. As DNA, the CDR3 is TGTGCCTGGAGTATTCAGGGCCCCGGTTCACCCCTCCACTTT. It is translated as CAWSIQGPGSPLHF.